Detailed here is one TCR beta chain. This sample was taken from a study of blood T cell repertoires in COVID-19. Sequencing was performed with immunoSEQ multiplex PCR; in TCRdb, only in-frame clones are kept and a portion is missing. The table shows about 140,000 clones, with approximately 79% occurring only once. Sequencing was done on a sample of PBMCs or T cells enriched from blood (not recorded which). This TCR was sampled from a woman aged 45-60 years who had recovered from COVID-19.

CDR3 loop: CASSLFQGSSYNEQFF. CDR3 nucleotide sequence: TGTGCCAGCAGTTTATTTCAGGGCAGCTCCTACAATGAGCAGTTCTTC. The V and J genes are TRBV28 and TRBJ2-1, with a possible D match to TRBD1 (5 bases). V lost 1 base and J lost 0, with 10 bases in between. The CDR3 loop spans 16 amino acids. Per germline, CDR1 MDHEN and CDR2 SYDVKM.